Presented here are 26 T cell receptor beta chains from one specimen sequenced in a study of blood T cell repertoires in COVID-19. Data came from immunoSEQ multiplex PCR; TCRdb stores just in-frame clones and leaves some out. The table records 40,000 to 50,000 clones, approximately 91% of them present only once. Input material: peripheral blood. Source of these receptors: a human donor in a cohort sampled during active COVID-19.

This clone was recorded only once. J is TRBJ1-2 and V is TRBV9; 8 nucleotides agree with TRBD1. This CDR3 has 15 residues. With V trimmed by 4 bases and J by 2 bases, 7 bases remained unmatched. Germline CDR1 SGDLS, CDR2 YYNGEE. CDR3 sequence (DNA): TGTGCCAGCAGCTTACGGACAGGGCCGAACTATGGCTACACCTTC. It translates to CASSLRTGPNYGYTF.

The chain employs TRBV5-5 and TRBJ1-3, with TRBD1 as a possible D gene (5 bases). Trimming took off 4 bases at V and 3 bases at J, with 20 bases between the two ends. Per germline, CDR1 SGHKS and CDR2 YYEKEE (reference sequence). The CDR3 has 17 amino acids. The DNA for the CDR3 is TGTGCCAGCAGCCAGATCATTGAAACAGGTTATGGAAACACCATATATTTT. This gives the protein CASSQIIETGYGNTIYF.

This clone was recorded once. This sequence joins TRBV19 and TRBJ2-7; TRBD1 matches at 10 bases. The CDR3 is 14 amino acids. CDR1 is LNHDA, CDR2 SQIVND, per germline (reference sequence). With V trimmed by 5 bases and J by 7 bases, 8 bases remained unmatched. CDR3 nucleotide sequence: TGTGCCAGTAGTCTCGGACAGGGGGTGGGGGAGCAGTACTTC. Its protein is CASSLGQGVGEQYF.

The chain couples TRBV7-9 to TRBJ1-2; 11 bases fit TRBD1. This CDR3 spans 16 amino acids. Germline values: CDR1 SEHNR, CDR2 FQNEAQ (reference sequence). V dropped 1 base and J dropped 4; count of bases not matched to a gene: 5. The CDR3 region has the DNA TGTGCCAGCAGCTTAGGAGGACAGGGGGCAAGCTATGGCTACACCTTC. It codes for CASSLGGQGASYGYTF.

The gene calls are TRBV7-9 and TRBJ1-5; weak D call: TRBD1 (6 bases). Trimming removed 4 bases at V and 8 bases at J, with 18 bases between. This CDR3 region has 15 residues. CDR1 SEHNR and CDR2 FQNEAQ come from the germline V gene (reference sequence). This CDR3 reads CASSWGGTPNEPQHF. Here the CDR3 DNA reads TGTGCCAGCAGCTGGGGGGGGACACCCAACGAGCCCCAGCATTTT.

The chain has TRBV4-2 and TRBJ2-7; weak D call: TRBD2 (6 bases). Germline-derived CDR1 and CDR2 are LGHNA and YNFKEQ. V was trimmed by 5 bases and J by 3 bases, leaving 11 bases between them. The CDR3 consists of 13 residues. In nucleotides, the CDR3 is TGTGCCAGCAGCTCGGAGGGGCTCTACGAGCAGTACTTC. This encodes CASSSEGLYEQYF.

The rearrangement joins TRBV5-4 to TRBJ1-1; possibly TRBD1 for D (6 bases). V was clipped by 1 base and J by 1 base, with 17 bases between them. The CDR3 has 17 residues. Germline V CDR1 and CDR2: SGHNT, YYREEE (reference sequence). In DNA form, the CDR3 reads TGTGCCAGCAGCTTGAAAGTAGGCACAGGGCGGAACACTGAAGCTTTCTTT. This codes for CASSLKVGTGRNTEAFF.

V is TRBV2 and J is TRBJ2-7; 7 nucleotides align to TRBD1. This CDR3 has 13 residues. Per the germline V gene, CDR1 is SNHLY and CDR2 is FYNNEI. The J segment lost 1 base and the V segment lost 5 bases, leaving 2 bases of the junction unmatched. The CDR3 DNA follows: TGTGCCAGCAGTTGGGACAGTTCCTACGAGCAGTACTTC. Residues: CASSWDSSYEQYF.

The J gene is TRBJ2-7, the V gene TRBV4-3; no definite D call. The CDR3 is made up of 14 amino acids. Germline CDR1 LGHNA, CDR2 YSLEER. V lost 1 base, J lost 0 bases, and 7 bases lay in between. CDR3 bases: TGCGCCAGCAGCCAAGGGCTGATCTCCTACGAGCAGTACTTC. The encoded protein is CASSQGLISYEQYF.

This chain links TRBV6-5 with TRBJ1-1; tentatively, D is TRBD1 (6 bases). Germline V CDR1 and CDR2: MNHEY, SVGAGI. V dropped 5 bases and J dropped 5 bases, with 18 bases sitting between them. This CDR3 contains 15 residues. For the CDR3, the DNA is TGTGCCAGCAGTAAGGCCGGCAGGGGAGTAACTGAAGCTTTCTTT. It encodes CASSKAGRGVTEAFF.

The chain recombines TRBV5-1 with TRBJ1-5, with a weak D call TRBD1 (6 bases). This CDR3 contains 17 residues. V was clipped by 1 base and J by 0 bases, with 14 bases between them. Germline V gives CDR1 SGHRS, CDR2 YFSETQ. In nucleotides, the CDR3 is TGCGCCAGCAGCTTGTCACAGGGCCCGTATAGCAATCAGCCCCAGCATTTT. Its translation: CASSLSQGPYSNQPQHF.

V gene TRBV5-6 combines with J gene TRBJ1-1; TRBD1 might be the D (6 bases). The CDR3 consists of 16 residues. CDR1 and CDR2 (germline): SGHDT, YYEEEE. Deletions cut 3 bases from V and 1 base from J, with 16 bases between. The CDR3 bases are TGTGCCAGCAGCTCATGGGGGCAGGGAAAGAACACTGAAGCTTTCTTT. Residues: CASSSWGQGKNTEAFF. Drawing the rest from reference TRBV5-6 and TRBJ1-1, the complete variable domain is DAGVTQSPTHLIKTRGQQVTLRCSPKSGHDTVSWYQQALGQGPQFIFQYYEEEERQRGNFPDRFSGHQFPNYSSELNVNALLLGDSALYLCASSSWGQGKNTEAFFGQGTRLTVV.

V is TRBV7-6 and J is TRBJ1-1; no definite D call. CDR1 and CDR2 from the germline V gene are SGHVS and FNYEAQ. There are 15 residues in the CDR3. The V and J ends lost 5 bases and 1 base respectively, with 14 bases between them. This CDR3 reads CASSPLRAGNTEAFF. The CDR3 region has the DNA TGTGCCAGCAGCCCCCTCCGTGCGGGGAACACTGAAGCTTTCTTT.

CDR3 residues: CASKRSGTYEQYF. The CDR3 coding sequence is TGTGCCAGCAAGAGAAGCGGGACCTACGAGCAGTACTTC. This chain uses TRBV7-9 with TRBJ2-7, with TRBD2 identical over 7 bases. The CDR3 has 13 amino acids. After removal of 7 bases from V and 2 bases from J, the junction contained 5 bases not matched to a gene. CDR1 is SEHNR, CDR2 FQNEAQ, per germline (reference sequence).

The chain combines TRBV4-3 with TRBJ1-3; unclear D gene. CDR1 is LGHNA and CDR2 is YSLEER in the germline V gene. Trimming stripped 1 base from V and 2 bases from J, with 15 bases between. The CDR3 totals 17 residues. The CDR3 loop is CASSQGLTLLPGNTIYF. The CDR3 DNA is TGCGCCAGCAGCCAAGGTTTAACTCTTCTCCCTGGAAACACCATATATTTT.

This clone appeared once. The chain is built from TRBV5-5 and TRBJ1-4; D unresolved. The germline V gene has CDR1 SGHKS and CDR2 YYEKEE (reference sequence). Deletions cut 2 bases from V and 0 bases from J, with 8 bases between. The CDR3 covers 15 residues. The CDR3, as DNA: TGTGCCAGCAGCTTCTTCGGTTCAACTAATGAAAAACTGTTTTTT. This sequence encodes CASSFFGSTNEKLFF. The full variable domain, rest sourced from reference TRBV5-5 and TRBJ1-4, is DAGVTQSPTHLIKTRGQQVTLRCSPISGHKSVSWYQQVLGQGPQFIFQYYEKEERGRGNFPDRFSARQFPNYSSELNVNALLLGDSALYLCASSFFGSTNEKLFFGSGTQLSVL.

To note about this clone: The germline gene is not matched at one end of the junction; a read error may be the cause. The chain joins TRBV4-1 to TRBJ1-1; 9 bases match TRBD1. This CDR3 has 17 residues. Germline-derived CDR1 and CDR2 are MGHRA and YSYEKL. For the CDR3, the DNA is TGCGCCAGCACCCAACTACCCCTACAGGGGGCGTACACTGAAGCTTTCTTT. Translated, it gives CASTQLPLQGAYTEAFF.

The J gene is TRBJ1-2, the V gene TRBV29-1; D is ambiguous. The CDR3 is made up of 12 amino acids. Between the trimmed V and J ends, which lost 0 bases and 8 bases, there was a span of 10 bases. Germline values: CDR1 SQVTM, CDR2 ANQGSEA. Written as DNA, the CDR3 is TGCAGCGTTGAAGATCATAAACAGGGCTACACCTTC. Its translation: CSVEDHKQGYTF.

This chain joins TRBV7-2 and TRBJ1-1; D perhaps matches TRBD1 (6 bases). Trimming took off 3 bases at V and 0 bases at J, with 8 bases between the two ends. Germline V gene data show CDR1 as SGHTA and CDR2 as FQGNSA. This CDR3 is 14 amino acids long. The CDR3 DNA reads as TGTGCCAGCAGCTTCAGGACAGTGAACACTGAAGCTTTCTTT. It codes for CASSFRTVNTEAFF.

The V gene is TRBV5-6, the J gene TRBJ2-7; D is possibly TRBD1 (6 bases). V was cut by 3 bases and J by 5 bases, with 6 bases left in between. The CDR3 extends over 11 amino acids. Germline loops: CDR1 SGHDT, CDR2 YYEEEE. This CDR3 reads CASSWDNEQYF. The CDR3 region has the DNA TGTGCCAGCAGCTGGGACAACGAGCAGTACTTC.

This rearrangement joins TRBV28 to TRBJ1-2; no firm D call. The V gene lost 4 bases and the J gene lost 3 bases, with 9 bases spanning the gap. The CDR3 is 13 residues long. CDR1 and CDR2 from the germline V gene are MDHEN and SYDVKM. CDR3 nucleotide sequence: TGTGCCAGCAGTTCGGGGTTAGACTATGGCTACACCTTC. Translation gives CASSSGLDYGYTF.

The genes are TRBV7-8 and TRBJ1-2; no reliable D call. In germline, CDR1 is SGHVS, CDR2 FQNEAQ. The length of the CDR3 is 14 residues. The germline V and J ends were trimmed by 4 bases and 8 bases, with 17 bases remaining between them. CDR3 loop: CASSYSTGVSGYTF. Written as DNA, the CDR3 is TGTGCCAGCAGCTACTCCACGGGAGTGAGCGGCTACACCTTC. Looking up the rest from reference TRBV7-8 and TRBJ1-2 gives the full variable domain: GAGVSQSPRYKVAKRGQDVALRCDPISGHVSLFWYQQALGQGPEFLTYFQNEAQLDKSGLPSDRFFAERPEGSVSTLKIQRTQQEDSAVYLCASSYSTGVSGYTFGSGTRLTVV.

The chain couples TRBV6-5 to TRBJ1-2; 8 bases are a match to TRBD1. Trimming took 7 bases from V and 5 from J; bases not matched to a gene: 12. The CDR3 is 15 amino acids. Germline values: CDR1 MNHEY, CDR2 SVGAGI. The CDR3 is CASIITGGNNYGYTF. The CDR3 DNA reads TGTGCCAGCATTATAACAGGGGGTAATAATTATGGCTACACCTTC.

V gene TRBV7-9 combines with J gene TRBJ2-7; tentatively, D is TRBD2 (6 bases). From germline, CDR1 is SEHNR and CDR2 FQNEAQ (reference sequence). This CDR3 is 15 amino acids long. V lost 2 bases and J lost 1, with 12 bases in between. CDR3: CASSLLTGRSYEQYF. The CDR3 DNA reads TGTGCCAGCAGCTTACTAACGGGGAGGTCCTACGAGCAGTACTTC.

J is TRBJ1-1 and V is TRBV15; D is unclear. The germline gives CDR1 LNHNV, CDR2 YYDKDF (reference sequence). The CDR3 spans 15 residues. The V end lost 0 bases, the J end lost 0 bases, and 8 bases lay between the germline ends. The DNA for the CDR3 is TGTGCCACCAGCAGAGATCCGGGAATGAACACTGAAGCTTTCTTT. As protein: CATSRDPGMNTEAFF.

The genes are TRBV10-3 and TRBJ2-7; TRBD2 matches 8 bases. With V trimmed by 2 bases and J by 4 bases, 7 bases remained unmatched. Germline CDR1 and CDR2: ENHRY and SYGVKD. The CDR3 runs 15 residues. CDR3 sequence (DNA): TGTGCCATCAGTGAGATAGTAGCGGGGACTTACGAGCAGTACTTC. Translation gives CAISEIVAGTYEQYF.